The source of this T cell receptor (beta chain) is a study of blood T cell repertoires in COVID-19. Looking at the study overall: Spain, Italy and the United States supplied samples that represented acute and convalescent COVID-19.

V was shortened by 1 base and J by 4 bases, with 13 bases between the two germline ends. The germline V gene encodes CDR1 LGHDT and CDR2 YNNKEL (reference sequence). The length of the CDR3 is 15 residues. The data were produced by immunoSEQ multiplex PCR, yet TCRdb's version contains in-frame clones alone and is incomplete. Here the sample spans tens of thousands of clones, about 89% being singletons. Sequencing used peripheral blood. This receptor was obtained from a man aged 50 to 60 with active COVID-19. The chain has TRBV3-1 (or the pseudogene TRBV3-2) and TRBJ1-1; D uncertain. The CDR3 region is CASSQAPAGSTEAFF. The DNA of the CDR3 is TGTGCCAGCAGCCAAGCCCCTGCTGGGAGCACTGAAGCTTTCTTT.